Detailed here is one T cell receptor beta chain. Antigen unknown. TCRdb recomputed calls from the 5' RACE reads with MiXCR, one row per CDR3 protein. The repertoire includes about 810,000 distinct CDR3 sequences, roughly an eighth of them detected once, and about 1.5% sits in the top ten. This specimen belongs to a study of identical twins. Notes on the study in general: Its conclusions, products of cross-sectional statistical analysis, did not come from following the same donors. Within beta out-of-frame sequences, the excess sharing observed between twins was weaker. While abundant cord blood beta clonotypes carried fewer insertions, memory repertoires showed no such pattern. Compared with models, monozygotic twins showed more out-of-frame TCR alpha sharing.

The CDR3 loop spans 10 amino acids. Germline-derived CDR1 and CDR2 are DFQATT and SNEGSKA (reference sequence). This sample also appeared in a second study, on yellow fever vaccine responses in identical twins.

Sequencing was carried out using PBMCs. This TCR was recovered from a woman aged 18-29 years in good health. V is TRBV20-1 and J is TRBJ2-3, with D unclear. The CDR3 reads CSPGPVTQYF. CDR3 bases: TGCAGCCCGGGCCCGGTTACGCAGTATTTT.